These 4 T cell receptor beta chains were all obtained from the same sample, sequenced in a study of blood T cell repertoires in COVID-19. Sequenced by immunoSEQ multiplex PCR; TCRdb stores in-frame clones only, minus some. The table shows around 150,000 clones, with about 87% occurring only once. The sequenced material came from peripheral blood. The receptors here all came from a woman aged 40 to 55 with acute or convalescent COVID-19.

The rearrangement uses TRBV25-1 and TRBJ1-4, with 9 bases matching TRBD1. The CDR3 loop spans 16 amino acids. From germline, CDR1 is MGHDK and CDR2 SYGVNS. Germline trimming cut 5 bases from V and 10 bases from J; bases unmatched to any gene: 14. CDR3 sequence (DNA): TGTGCCAGCAGTACTCCCTCGGGACAGGGTATGGGAAAACTGTTTTTT. It codes for CASSTPSGQGMGKLFF.

This rearrangement joins TRBV4-3 to TRBJ1-6; D remains unclear. Germline lookup yields CDR1 LGHNA and CDR2 YSLEER. CDR3 length equals 16 residues. Trimming pared 0 bases from V and 8 bases from J, leaving 14 bases between. The CDR3 region is CASSQDGEVWDSPLHF. The CDR3 DNA reads as TGCGCCAGCAGCCAAGATGGGGAGGTCTGGGATTCACCCCTCCACTTT.

The gene calls are TRBV2 and TRBJ1-4; D gene unclear. Germline CDR1 is SNHLY and CDR2 is FYNNEI. Trimming shortened V by 4 bases and J by 3 bases, and 9 bases separated the two germline ends. The CDR3 runs to 14 residues. This CDR3 reads CASSVNGANEKLFF. CDR3 DNA: TGTGCCAGCAGTGTGAACGGAGCTAATGAAAAACTGTTTTTT.

For this clone: Other DNA sequences in this sample translate to the same CDR3. V is TRBV6-2 or TRBV6-3 and J is TRBJ1-1; weak D call: TRBD1 (6 bases). The CDR3 has 14 residues. The V end was cut by 2 bases, the J end by 5 bases, with 12 bases between. CDR1 MNHEY and CDR2 SVGEGT come from the germline V gene. The DNA for the CDR3 is TGTGCCAGCAGTTACACAGGGATGGGAACTGAAGCTTTCTTT. As protein: CASSYTGMGTEAFF.